This T cell receptor (beta chain) was observed in a study of human T cells and chemical hapten exposure. Individual cDNA molecules each carried unique molecular identifiers attached by the library. Original data processing: TCRs per sample had a median of approximately 96,000 and ranged from about 20,000 to 700,000. TCRdb ran MiXCR on the RACE reads and lists one entry per CDR3 protein. TCRdb's processing, not the authors', yielded these V and J calls. This sample has fewer than 50,000 distinct CDR3 sequences; around 3.6% occur once, and the top ten carry roughly 5.9%. The CDR3 has 16 residues. CDR1 and CDR2 from the germline V gene are MDHEN and SYDVKM. Unmatched junction bases numbered 5, after V lost 5 bases and J lost 5 bases. Time point defined: healthy volunteer bleed at 6 weeks. Total RNA came from unfractionated whole blood. At least ten counts were recorded for this clonotype. The target antigen is unknown.

Overall study results and limits: TCRs above 1 in 1000 frequency stayed constant with DPC sensitization.

Sequenced sample: whole blood. V usage is TRBV28 and J usage is TRBJ2-3; 15 nucleotides agree with TRBD2. The TCR originated in a human donor in good health. Some clones in this sample may be carry-over from other donors' samples. CDR3 coding DNA: TGTGCCAGCAGTCCCGGGACTAGCGGGAGGATAGATACGCAGTATTTT. Its translation is CASSPGTSGRIDTQYF.